A single sample gave rise to the 21 T cell receptor beta chains below, sequenced in a study of long-term antiretroviral therapy in people with HIV. The libraries were made with immunoSEQ v3.0 at survey level. Assay: immunoSEQ multiplex PCR; the TCRdb copy retains only in-frame clones and omits some. The data hold under 20,000 clones, with approximately 81% observed a single time. Source: unsorted PBMCs, taken 0.3 years after starting antiretroviral therapy. These receptors were obtained from a woman aged 45-60 years with HIV.

The V call is TRBV5-1, the J call TRBJ2-1, with 11 nucleotides matching TRBD2. V was clipped by 4 bases and J by 8 bases; unmatched bases: 8. The germline gives CDR1 SGHRS, CDR2 YFSETQ. CDR3 length: 15 residues. The CDR3 DNA reads as TGCGCCAGCAGCGAGACTAGCGGGACCGGGGATGAGCAGTTCTTC. Its protein product is CASSETSGTGDEQFF.

The V and J genes are TRBV5-4 and TRBJ2-7; no firm D call. The germline V gene has CDR1 SGHNT and CDR2 YYREEE (reference sequence). This CDR3 comprises 15 residues. V was trimmed by 4 bases and J by 2 bases, leaving 16 bases between them. CDR3 protein: CASSPILGRTYEQYF. Here the CDR3 DNA reads TGTGCCAGCAGCCCCATCCTAGGGCGAACCTACGAGCAGTACTTC.

The CDR3 loop is CASSLGQDSDSYEQYF. In DNA, the CDR3 is TGTGCCAGCAGCTTAGGCCAGGACTCCGACTCCTACGAGCAGTACTTC. The chain links TRBV7-9 to TRBJ2-7; D might be TRBD2 (5 bases). The CDR3 has 16 amino acids. In germline, CDR1 is SEHNR, CDR2 FQNEAQ (reference sequence). Trimming took 1 base from V and 0 from J, leaving 13 bases between them.

The V call is TRBV5-6, the J call TRBJ2-3; D is possibly TRBD2 (6 bases). With 4 bases removed from V and 2 bases from J, the gap between germline ends came to 14 bases. The CDR3 sequence is 15 residues long. Per the germline V gene, CDR1 is SGHDT and CDR2 is YYEEEE. Here the CDR3 DNA reads TGTGCCAGCAGCCATTCCGGGACTGACACAGATACGCAGTATTTT. Translated, it gives CASSHSGTDTDTQYF.

This clone has just a few counts. The chain is built from TRBV27 and TRBJ1-2, with D uncertain. V dropped 0 bases and J dropped 7 bases, with 9 bases sitting between them. This CDR3 has 13 residues. Germline V CDR1 and CDR2: MNHEY, SMNVEV (reference sequence). The CDR3: CASSLSIVAGYTF. The CDR3 DNA reads as TGTGCCAGCAGTTTATCGATTGTGGCTGGCTACACCTTC.

A few counts support this clone. The CDR3: CATSRDATANYGYTF. The CDR3 DNA follows: TGTGCCACCAGCAGAGATGCAACAGCCAACTATGGCTACACCTTC. The rearrangement links TRBV15 to TRBJ1-2; D is unclear. The CDR3 sequence is 15 residues long. Deletions cut 0 bases from V and 2 bases from J, with 10 bases between. The germline V gene encodes CDR1 LNHNV and CDR2 YYDKDF (reference sequence).

The chain carries TRBV11-3 and TRBJ2-1, with TRBD2 matching over 12 bases. After removal of 6 bases from V and 0 bases from J, the junction contained 12 bases not matched to a gene. Germline CDR1 SGHNT, CDR2 YENEEA. The length of the CDR3 is 19 residues. Here the CDR3 DNA reads TGTGCCAGCAGTCTGACTAGCGGGGGAAATTTCGGCTCCTACAATGAGCAGTTCTTC. The encoded protein is CASSLTSGGNFGSYNEQFF.

This clone is a singleton in its sample. This chain connects TRBV7-9 to TRBJ2-5; 7 bases line up with TRBD2. The CDR3 extends over 18 amino acids. In germline, CDR1 is SEHNR, CDR2 FQNEAQ (reference sequence). Trimming at V came to 5 bases and at J to 1 base, leaving 16 bases not matched to a gene. The CDR3 region has the DNA TGTGCCAGCAGCCCCCGGTATGGGGCGGGGGAACCCCAAGAGACCCAGTACTTC. This sequence encodes CASSPRYGAGEPQETQYF.

This chain connects TRBV4-1 to TRBJ2-1, with D maybe TRBD2 (5 bases). Germline CDR1 MGHRA, CDR2 YSYEKL. CDR3 length equals 14 residues. Trimming took 1 base from V and 6 from J, leaving 10 bases between them. CDR3 loop: CASSQGASTNEQFF. The CDR3 DNA reads as TGCGCCAGCAGCCAAGGGGCTAGCACCAATGAGCAGTTCTTC.

This clone appeared once. The rearrangement links TRBV6-6 to TRBJ2-7, with a tentative D call TRBD1 (6 bases). Germline V gene lookup returns CDR1 MNHNY and CDR2 SVGAGI (reference sequence). This CDR3 contains 12 residues. Trimming took 7 bases from V and 4 from J, leaving 11 bases between them. DNA for the CDR3: TGTGCCAGCAAAAAACAGGGTTACGAGCAGTACTTC. This encodes CASKKQGYEQYF.

This chain connects TRBV5-1 to TRBJ2-3, with D tentatively TRBD2 (5 bases). V shed 4 bases and J shed 3 bases, with 18 bases lying between them. Per germline, CDR1 SGHRS and CDR2 YFSETQ. This CDR3 region has 16 residues. The CDR3 bases are TGCGCCAGCAGCCTCCGGACCTCCGGGATAACAGATACGCAGTATTTT. Residues: CASSLRTSGITDTQYF.

The chain has TRBV29-1 and TRBJ2-1; 11 bases are a match to TRBD2. Germline V lookup: CDR1 SQVTM, CDR2 ANQGSEA. CDR3 size: 14 residues. V shed 4 bases and J 4 bases; nucleotides not matched to a gene: 3. CDR3 amino acids: CSVGGTSGYNEQFF. The DNA of the CDR3 is TGCAGCGTTGGGGGGACTAGCGGTTACAATGAGCAGTTCTTC.

The rearrangement links TRBV4-3 to TRBJ2-2; 8 bases fit TRBD2. The junction had 12 bases not matched to a gene; V was cut back by 4 bases and J by 8 bases. The CDR3 spans 16 residues. The germline V gene encodes CDR1 LGHNA and CDR2 YSLEER. CDR3 nucleotide sequence: TGCGCCAGCAGCCCAACTCCGGGACTAGGGGTGGGGGAGCTGTTTTTT. Encoded protein: CASSPTPGLGVGELFF.

This clone was picked up one time. The J gene is TRBJ2-1, the V gene TRBV5-6; D gene ambiguous. Germline CDR1 reads SGHDT; CDR2 reads YYEEEE. Trimming stripped 0 bases from V and 0 bases from J, with 1 base between. The CDR3 is 13 residues long. CDR3 loop: CASSLDSYNEQFF. In nucleotides, the CDR3 is TGTGCCAGCAGCTTGGACTCCTACAATGAGCAGTTCTTC.

Only one count was recorded for this clone. This chain links TRBV5-1 with TRBJ2-1, with no clear D. The CDR3 is made up of 15 amino acids. Germline lookup yields CDR1 SGHRS and CDR2 YFSETQ. The ends were cut back, 4 bases at V and 0 bases at J, with 11 bases in the middle. The chain's CDR3 is CASSIEGSSYNEQFF. CDR3 DNA: TGCGCCAGCAGCATCGAAGGAAGCTCCTACAATGAGCAGTTCTTC. Looking up the rest from reference TRBV5-1 and TRBJ2-1 gives the full variable domain: KAGVTQTPRYLIKTRGQQVTLSCSPISGHRSVSWYQQTPGQGLQFLFEYFSETQRNKGNFPGRFSGRQFSNSRSEMNVSTLELGDSALYLCASSIEGSSYNEQFFGPGTRLTVL.

V usage is TRBV5-5 and J usage is TRBJ1-5; D not certain. The CDR3 loop spans 16 amino acids. V lost 3 bases, J lost 0 bases, and 13 bases lay in between. Per the germline V gene, CDR1 is SGHKS and CDR2 is YYEKEE (reference sequence). The CDR3 nucleotides are TGTGCCAGCAGCTACCGACCCTTTTATAGCAATCAGCCCCAGCATTTT. It translates to CASSYRPFYSNQPQHF.

This clone is termed medium-sized (0.01 to 0.1%). The V call is TRBV5-1, the J call TRBJ2-4; the D gene is possibly TRBD1 (6 bases). The CDR3 has 16 residues. Germline CDR1 is SGHRS and CDR2 is YFSETQ. V dropped 3 bases and J dropped 3 bases, with 16 bases sitting between them. The CDR3 loop is CASSWSRDTDKNIQYF. The CDR3 bases are TGCGCCAGCAGCTGGAGCCGGGACACCGACAAAAACATTCAGTACTTC.

The V gene is TRBV15, the J gene TRBJ2-7; 7 bases line up with TRBD1. Per the germline V gene, CDR1 is LNHNV and CDR2 is YYDKDF (reference sequence). The CDR3 totals 14 residues. J was trimmed by 4 bases and V by 3 bases; bases with no gene match: 6. The CDR3: CATSRTGSHYEQYV. CDR3 bases: TGTGCCACCAGCAGGACAGGGTCCCATTACGAGCAGTACGTC.

The CDR3 sequence is CASSTGDRGGWWNEQFF. CDR3 bases: TGTGCCAGCAGCACCGGGGACAGGGGGGGGTGGTGGAATGAGCAGTTCTTC. The rearrangement joins TRBV11-3 to TRBJ2-1, with 11 nucleotides matching TRBD1. Germline V CDR1 and CDR2: SGHNT, YENEEA. The CDR3 totals 17 residues. Losses at the gene ends were 5 bases for V and 7 bases for J; bases not matched to a gene: 13.

The chain couples TRBV30 to TRBJ2-2; 7 positions agree with TRBD1. The CDR3 is 14 amino acids. V was clipped by 3 bases and J by 3 bases; unmatched bases: 4. Germline assignment: CDR1 GTSNPN and CDR2 SVGIG (reference sequence). CDR3 DNA: TGTGCCTGGAGGTTCAGGGGGTACACCGGGGAGCTGTTTTTT. Encoded protein: CAWRFRGYTGELFF.

The V call is TRBV2, the J call TRBJ1-3, with D unresolved. This CDR3 contains 14 residues. CDR1 and CDR2 from the germline V gene are SNHLY and FYNNEI. The ends were cut back, 6 bases at V and 2 bases at J, with 11 bases in the middle. CDR3 loop: CASSLSWPGNTIYF. The CDR3 DNA sequence: TGTGCCAGCAGCCTCTCGTGGCCTGGAAACACCATATATTTT.